This TCR beta chain was recovered during a study of blood T cell repertoires in COVID-19. Study details: Samples came from the United States, Italy and Spain, spanning acute and convalescent COVID-19. The analysed material was cDNA or gDNA that came from T cells, B-cell-depleted T cells, or PBMCs.

CDR3 length: 16 residues. CDR1 is MNHEY, CDR2 SMNVEV, per germline (reference sequence). Unmatched junction bases numbered 17, after V lost 5 bases and J lost 8 bases. How the authors handled the data: Amplification of reference gene primers was used by the study to estimate nucleated cell counts. Data came from immunoSEQ multiplex PCR; TCRdb stores just in-frame clones and leaves some out. V and J calls and clone size follow that table, whereas D and trimming were derived from the DNA. The sample gives about 150,000 clones, approximately 81% of which show up once; around 8% is in the top ten. The sequence was obtained from an older woman with active or convalescent COVID-19. This sequence joins TRBV27 and TRBJ1-2, with 7 bases fitting TRBD1. The sequencing input was peripheral blood. CDR3 amino acids: CASSLTSDRTLGGYTF. CDR3 DNA: TGTGCCAGCAGTCTAACTTCGGACAGGACTCTTGGCGGCTACACCTTC.